This TCR beta chain stems from a study of T cells in Graves' hyperthyroidism and ophthalmopathy. Amplification targeted TCR beta CDR3 regions from RNA transcripts. In the first-round RT-PCR of the TCR CDR3, the HTBI primer set was used. TCRdb itself ran the multiplex PCR reads through MiXCR, one entry per CDR3 protein. Of fewer than 750,000 distinct CDR3 sequences detected, 14% to 15% appear once; the ten largest clones hold around 4%. Germline loops: CDR1 MNHEY, CDR2 SVGEGT. The CDR3 is made up of 16 amino acids. Germline trimming cut 5 bases from V and 7 bases from J; bases unmatched to any gene: 12. Exclusions: uncontrolled infection, other autoimmune disease, pregnancy, lactation.

The TCR was taken from a woman between 40 and 55 years old with Graves' ophthalmopathy. The chain carries TRBV6-2 or TRBV6-3 and TRBJ2-2; 8 nucleotides align to TRBD2. Specimen: blood. CDR3 amino acids: CASSRRQAGVGGELFF. CDR3 bases: TGTGCCAGCAGTCGTAGGCAAGCGGGAGTTGGCGGGGAGCTGTTTTTT.